A selection of T cell receptor beta chains follows, all from one sample in a study of metastatic and nonmetastatic thyroid tumors. Using MiXCR, TCRdb re-called clones from the PCR reads. The top ten hold about 15% of the sample, which has roughly 3,800 clones, around 32% seen once. Input material: adjacent normal tissue. These receptors were obtained from a female donor with papillary thyroid cancer or a benign thyroid nodule (not recorded which). Some clones in this sample may be carry-over from other donors' samples. Both conserved end residues are trimmed from each CDR3. A D gene is named only where the DNA matches it firmly. Some rows have no size entry. The others give once, few or many, or a class for an expanded clone.

>TRBJ2-1|TRBV20-1|TRBD2|-
SATLAGGPSEQF
>TRBJ2-6|TRBV27|-|few
ASSPQDSGANVLT
>TRBJ2-7|TRBV20-1|-|large
SAGAAPYEQY
>TRBJ1-6|TRBV6-1|-|-
ASSEGVENSPLH
>TRBJ2-5|TRBV6-1|TRBD2|-
ASRQSGTETQY
>TRBJ2-1|TRBV11-1|TRBD2|-
ASSLGPGLASYSDNEQF
>TRBJ1-1|TRBV27|TRBD1|few
ASNLQGGNTEAF
>TRBJ2-3|TRBV7-3|-|once
ASSLTGGGGRRTDTQY
>TRBJ2-7|TRBV24-1|TRBD1|few
ATSPGQGASYEQY
>TRBJ1-1|TRBV20-1|-|-
SARDLFGPTYQTEAF
>TRBJ1-1|TRBV28|-|few
ASQDGQPGEAF
>TRBJ1-1|TRBV2|-|-
ASSEKMEGSENTEAF
>TRBJ2-3|TRBV12-5|TRBD1|few
ASGLVQGAADTQY
>TRBJ2-2|TRBV20-1|-|-
SAKRVDTLATGELF
>TRBJ2-7|TRBV20-1|TRBD2|-
SASSRGLAGAYEQY
>TRBJ2-7|TRBV6-1|-|-
ASSEFVSYEQY
>TRBJ1-4|TRBV10-1|TRBD1|few
ASTRGSRDSYEKLF
>TRBJ2-1|TRBV28|-|few
ASRARDYNEQF
>TRBJ2-7|TRBV20-1|-|-
SARVPKTSSYEQY
>TRBJ2-1|TRBV7-9|-|medium-sized
ASSSGGHEQF
>TRBJ1-1|TRBV11-2|TRBD1|-
ASSLDGTGVTEAF
>TRBJ2-1|TRBV6-5|TRBD2|few
ASSNGTSGPADYNEQF
>TRBJ1-5|TRBV2|-|-
ASSETGMRNQPQH
>TRBJ1-1|TRBV6-2/TRBV6-3|TRBD1|few
ASSKQGYTEAF
>TRBJ2-5|TRBV9|TRBD2|-
ASSVAGGQRETQY
>TRBJ2-7|TRBV20-1|-|-
SAMWDPAYEQY
>TRBJ1-4|TRBV30|-|-
AWSARPNEKLF
>TRBJ2-7|TRBV12-3/TRBV12-4|-|few
ASSFRETSIHEQY
>TRBJ1-2|TRBV25-1|-|large
ASSQGLGGYT
>TRBJ2-2|TRBV28|-|few
ASSREDGPDTGELF
>TRBJ2-7|TRBV28|-|few
ASSLRYRTYEQY
>TRBJ2-3|TRBV2|TRBD2|-
ASSSSGSSTDTQY
>TRBJ2-1|TRBV28|TRBD2|few
ASRTLAGAYNEQF
>TRBJ1-1|TRBV30|-|-
AWSLQRHTEAF
>TRBJ2-3|TRBV19|TRBD1|-
ASSARGQDTQY
>TRBJ2-3|TRBV15|TRBD1|-
ATRGRTTGGPTDKQD
>TRBJ1-3|TRBV6-1|TRBD1|few
ASRTGSSGNTIY
>TRBJ2-2|TRBV28|-|few
ASRYSGESTGELF
>TRBJ2-5|TRBV18|-|many
ASSPGETQY
>TRBJ2-1|TRBV13|-|-
ASSLRGVSYNEQF
>TRBJ2-1|TRBV5-1|TRBD2|-
ASSLGPGTSAYNEQF
>TRBJ1-4|TRBV2|-|few
ASSPSVANEKLF
>TRBJ1-6|TRBV3-1|TRBD1|-
ASSQAGGAENSPLH
>TRBJ1-1|TRBV6-2/TRBV6-3|TRBD1|few
ASSFLQGSTEAF